These 20 T cell receptor beta chains were all obtained from the same sample, sequenced in a study of cytomegalovirus exposure and HLA in healthy donors (dated by TCRdb to about 2017). The library was obtained by the immunoSEQ multiplex PCR assay. Drawn from immuneACCESS, this table holds only the in-frame rearrangements with V and J called that TCRdb kept. Clones are partly lost; checked studies trace under half to an unresolved V gene and leave the rest unexplained. The sample data list about 130,000 clones, and around 80% of these were observed just once. The top ten constitute roughly 27% of the sample. Sequenced: PBMCs. The receptor source for this set is a man aged 30-40 years in good health and CMV-seropositive.

This clone appeared a few times. V is TRBV5-4 and J is TRBJ1-1; D perhaps matches TRBD1 (6 bases). Per the germline V gene, CDR1 is SGHNT and CDR2 is YYREEE (reference sequence). V shed 1 base and J shed 1 base, with 17 bases lying between them. This CDR3 contains 17 residues. The CDR3 here is CASSLKQGRAGNTEAFF. The CDR3 DNA is TGTGCCAGCAGCTTGAAACAGGGTCGGGCGGGGAACACTGAAGCTTTCTTT.

The chain combines TRBV29-1 with TRBJ1-1; weak D call: TRBD1 (6 bases). V lost 6 bases, J lost 4 bases, and 21 bases lay in between. Germline CDR1 SQVTM, CDR2 ANQGSEA. CDR3 length: 15 residues. CDR3 protein: CSVAPRREGGTEAFF. In DNA, the CDR3 is TGCAGCGTCGCACCCCGGCGGGAGGGGGGCACTGAAGCTTTCTTT.

The chain carries TRBV27 and TRBJ1-5; TRBD1 might be the D (6 bases). Trimming cost V 6 bases and J 0 bases, with 21 bases left between them. The germline V gene encodes CDR1 MNHEY and CDR2 SMNVEV (reference sequence). This CDR3 has 18 residues. This CDR3 is CASRLQGSPGYSNQPQHF. The DNA of the CDR3 is TGTGCCAGCAGGCTACAGGGTTCTCCTGGTTATAGCAATCAGCCCCAGCATTTT.

This sequence joins TRBV5-1 and TRBJ1-4; D may be TRBD1 (5 bases). CDR1 SGHRS and CDR2 YFSETQ come from the germline V gene. This CDR3 contains 15 residues. Trimming pared 1 base from V and 0 bases from J, leaving 7 bases between. Written as DNA, the CDR3 is TGCGCCAGCAGCTTGTCGGGGGCAACTAATGAAAAACTGTTTTTT. Amino acid sequence: CASSLSGATNEKLFF. Supplemented by reference TRBV5-1 and TRBJ1-4, the full variable domain reads KAGVTQTPRYLIKTRGQQVTLSCSPISGHRSVSWYQQTPGQGLQFLFEYFSETQRNKGNFPGRFSGRQFSNSRSEMNVSTLELGDSALYLCASSLSGATNEKLFFGSGTQLSVL.

This clone has just one count. This chain joins TRBV10-3 and TRBJ1-3; the D is unclear. CDR3 size: 13 residues. The ends were cut back, 8 bases at V and 0 bases at J, with 8 bases in the middle. The germline CDR1 and CDR2 sequences are ENHRY and SYGVKD. In DNA, the CDR3 is TGTGCCATCGGGCATAGCTCTGGAAACACCATATATTTT. This translates into CAIGHSSGNTIYF.

This sequence joins TRBV19 and TRBJ1-2; a possible D gene is TRBD1 (6 bases). CDR1 LNHDA and CDR2 SQIVND come from the germline V gene (reference sequence). The CDR3 consists of 14 residues. Trimming stripped 0 bases from V and 5 bases from J, with 10 bases between. The CDR3 sequence is CASSIDKGGYGYTF. CDR3 nucleotide sequence: TGTGCCAGTAGTATAGATAAAGGGGGTTATGGCTACACCTTC.

This clone was detected once. The gene calls are TRBV10-1 and TRBJ2-5, with TRBD1 matching over 9 bases. The CDR3 totals 14 residues. V dropped 6 bases and J dropped 1; count of bases not matched to a gene: 3. Per the germline V gene, CDR1 is WNHNN and CDR2 is SYGVQD (reference sequence). The CDR3 DNA reads TGCGCCAGCAGCCGGGGACAGGGCCAAGAGACCCAGTACTTC. It specifies CASSRGQGQETQYF.

This clone showed up just a few times. The CDR3, as DNA: TGTGCCAGCAGCGCGACAGGGACGCGGCTCGATGGCTACACCTTC. It specifies CASSATGTRLDGYTF. V is TRBV9 and J is TRBJ1-2, with 7 bases identical to TRBD1. There are 15 residues in the CDR3. Germline V lookup: CDR1 SGDLS, CDR2 YYNGEE. V shed 3 bases and J 6 bases; nucleotides not matched to a gene: 11.

This chain uses TRBV7-2 with TRBJ1-5; no reliable D call. The V gene lost 2 bases and the J gene lost 4 bases, with 12 bases spanning the gap. CDR3 length: 15 amino acids. CDR1 is SGHTA, CDR2 FQGNSA, per germline. This CDR3 is CASSLSQVPNQPQHF. As DNA, the CDR3 is TGTGCCAGCAGCTTAAGTCAGGTACCGAATCAGCCCCAGCATTTT. Supplemented by reference TRBV7-2 and TRBJ1-5, the full variable domain reads GAGVSQSPSNKVTEKGKDVELRCDPISGHTALYWYRQSLGQGLEFLIYFQGNSAPDKSGLPSDRFSAERTGGSVSTLTIQRTQQEDSAVYLCASSLSQVPNQPQHFGDGTRLSIL.

V and J are TRBV4-1 and TRBJ1-1; a weak D match, TRBD1 (6 bases). Per germline, CDR1 MGHRA and CDR2 YSYEKL. V was cut by 4 bases and J by 0 bases, with 12 bases left in between. The CDR3 sequence is 15 residues long. The CDR3 sequence: CASSPLTGLNTEAFF. In DNA form, the CDR3 reads TGCGCCAGCAGCCCCCTGACAGGTCTGAACACTGAAGCTTTCTTT.

The chain employs TRBV2 and TRBJ2-3, with 7 bases identical to TRBD2. The junction had 8 bases not matched to a gene; V was cut back by 5 bases and J by 0 bases. CDR1 and CDR2 (germline): SNHLY, FYNNEI. This CDR3 region has 16 residues. CDR3 sequence: CASSTRLAASTDTQYF. CDR3 DNA: TGTGCCAGCAGTACCAGACTAGCAGCTAGCACAGATACGCAGTATTTT. Full variable domain (remainder filled in from reference TRBV2 and TRBJ2-3): EPEVTQTPSHQVTQMGQEVILRCVPISNHLYFYWYRQILGQKVEFLVSFYNNEISEKSEIFDDQFSVERPDGSNFTLKIRSTKLEDSAMYFCASSTRLAASTDTQYFGPGTRLTVL.

This chain joins TRBV10-2 and TRBJ2-7, with 14 bases aligning to TRBD2. The CDR3 has 15 amino acids. V shed 9 bases, J shed 4 bases, and the junction held 8 bases outside the gene matches. Germline assignment: CDR1 WSHSY and CDR2 SAAADI. The CDR3 DNA follows: TGCGCCAGTGCCGGGACTAGCGGGAGTCTTTACGAGCAGTACTTC. Translated: CASAGTSGSLYEQYF.

The sample holds a few counts of this clone. This same CDR3 is encoded by further DNA sequences in the sample. V gene TRBV5-4 combines with J gene TRBJ2-5; 7 positions agree with TRBD1. CDR1 SGHNT and CDR2 YYREEE come from the germline V gene (reference sequence). The CDR3 has 13 residues. V was clipped by 4 bases and J by 2 bases; unmatched bases: 2. Here the CDR3 DNA reads TGTGCCAGCAGCAGGGACAGTCAAGAGACCCAGTACTTC. As protein: CASSRDSQETQYF.

As concerns this clone: The same CDR3 can be traced to other DNA sequences in this sample. This chain joins TRBV4-3 and TRBJ1-2; tentative D call: TRBD1 (6 bases). The germline V gene encodes CDR1 LGHNA and CDR2 YSLEER. The CDR3 extends over 15 amino acids. V shed 0 bases and J shed 3 bases, with 11 bases lying between them. The DNA of the CDR3 is TGCGCCAGCAGCCAAGATAGGGCAGGGGACTATGGCTACACCTTC. It encodes CASSQDRAGDYGYTF.

This chain links TRBV7-9 with TRBJ2-3; 9 positions match TRBD1. Germline V gene lookup returns CDR1 SEHNR and CDR2 FQNEAQ (reference sequence). There are 12 residues in the CDR3. The trim removed 5 bases at V and 11 bases at J, leaving 5 bases unmatched. In DNA form, the CDR3 reads TGTGCCAGCAGCCAGGGACAGGGCGAGCAGTATTTT. Residues: CASSQGQGEQYF.

This clone is a singleton in its sample. The chain is built from TRBV27 and TRBJ1-1, with 8 bases matching TRBD1. The V gene's germline CDR1 is MNHEY and CDR2 SMNVEV (reference sequence). The CDR3 loop spans 17 amino acids. Trimming cost V 0 bases and J 0 bases; bases outside gene matches: 6. CDR3 amino acids: CASSLSRQGTMNTEAFF. The DNA for the CDR3 is TGTGCCAGCAGTTTATCGCGACAGGGGACTATGAACACTGAAGCTTTCTTT.

This clone was detected only once. V usage is TRBV4-1 and J usage is TRBJ2-2; 9 nucleotides match TRBD2. The CDR3 has 17 amino acids. Germline values: CDR1 MGHRA, CDR2 YSYEKL. The ends lost 0 bases at V and 1 base at J; junction bases unmatched: 3. As DNA, the CDR3 is TGCGCCAGCAGCCAAGACGTAGCGGGAGTGAACACCGGGGAGCTGTTTTTT. Its protein is CASSQDVAGVNTGELFF.

The count of this clone is one. This chain uses TRBV7-8 with TRBJ2-3; no firm D call. There are 15 residues in the CDR3. Germline CDR1 SGHVS, CDR2 FQNEAQ. V lost 2 bases, J lost 5 bases, and 14 bases lay in between. The CDR3 bases are TGTGCCAGCAGCTTAATAGACCGGGTCGGAGATACGCAGTATTTT. This sequence encodes CASSLIDRVGDTQYF.

This clone was recorded only once. The J gene is TRBJ2-7, the V gene TRBV27; TRBD1 agrees at 12 bases. CDR3 length: 17 amino acids. The germline V gene has CDR1 MNHEY and CDR2 SMNVEV (reference sequence). With V trimmed by 0 bases and J by 2 bases, 5 bases remained unmatched. CDR3 sequence reads: CASSLSPGQGATYEQYF. The CDR3 bases are TGTGCCAGCAGTTTATCCCCGGGACAGGGGGCCACCTACGAGCAGTACTTC.

This clone was seen only once. The rearrangement joins TRBV6-1 to TRBJ2-1, with 9 bases aligning to TRBD2. J was trimmed by 7 bases and V by 8 bases; bases with no gene match: 12. There are 15 residues in the CDR3. Germline assignment: CDR1 MNHNS and CDR2 SASEGT. The CDR3 nucleotides are TGTGCCAGCGAGGGGAGGACTAGCGCCTCGAATGAGCAGTTCTTC. Residues: CASEGRTSASNEQFF.